This TCR beta chain was identified in a study of blood T cell repertoires in COVID-19. At the level of the study: Samples taken during acute and convalescent COVID-19 were collected in the United States, Italy and Spain.

The CDR3 is 18 amino acids. V trimming: 4 bases; J trimming: 2 bases; junction bases outside the gene matches: 17. In germline, CDR1 is SQVTM, CDR2 ANQGSEA. Data came from immunoSEQ multiplex PCR; TCRdb stores just in-frame clones and leaves some out. The table lists 55,000 to 60,000 clones, more than 75% of them singletons. This clonotype was obtained from a man aged 50-60 years with active or convalescent COVID-19. Sequenced: peripheral blood. V and J are TRBV29-1 and TRBJ2-1; 7 positions agree with TRBD2. The CDR3 nucleotides read TGCAGCGTTGGAACGTTGGCTAGCGGCCCTTTAGCCTACAATGAGCAGTTCTTC. Its protein product is CSVGTLASGPLAYNEQFF.